The rows below give T cell receptor beta chains drawn from one sample of a study of Siglec-9 on CD8 T cells in melanoma. Measured with immunoSEQ multiplex PCR; TCRdb has only the in-frame clones, and not every one. This sample has some 37,000 clones; 84% occur once, and the top ten carry about 1.8%. Sequencing used Siglec-9- CD8+ T cells sorted from blood. The receptors shown here come from a human donor in good health. CDR3s include the opening cysteine and the closing phenylalanine or tryptophan. A D gene is named only where the DNA matches it firmly. Some rows mark clone size as missing; the rest say once, few, many or name a class of expanded clone.

D gene	V gene	J gene	clone size	CDR3 protein	CDR3 DNA
TRBD1	TRBV2	TRBJ1-1	NA	CASERERTGKNTEAFF	TGTGCCAGCGAGCGGGAGCGGACAGGGAAGAACACTGAAGCTTTCTTT
NA	TRBV19	TRBJ2-7	few	CASSIGEREVAYEQYF	TGTGCCAGTAGTATTGGGGAAAGGGAAGTCGCCTACGAGCAGTACTTC
NA	TRBV13	TRBJ1-3	NA	CASSLAMAGVTGNTIYF	TGTGCCAGCAGCTTAGCCATGGCGGGAGTCACTGGAAACACCATATATTTT
NA	TRBV27	TRBJ1-4	NA	CASSRSGEKLFF	TGTGCCAGCTCCCGGAGTGGCGAAAAACTGTTTTTT
NA	TRBV6-5	TRBJ1-1	few	CASSSVTVNTEAFF	TGTGCCAGCAGTTCGGTGACAGTTAACACTGAAGCTTTCTTT
NA	TRBV6-5	TRBJ1-1	NA	CASSRRGVVTEAFF	TGTGCCAGCAGCCGACGGGGTGTTGTAACTGAAGCTTTCTTT
NA	TRBV19	TRBJ2-1	NA	CASSIAGSSYNEQFF	TGTGCCAGTAGTATTGCGGGAAGCTCCTACAATGAGCAGTTCTTC
NA	TRBV13	TRBJ2-5	once	CASSLLGVGRETQYF	TGTGCCAGCAGCTTACTCGGGGTGGGCAGAGAGACCCAGTACTTC
NA	TRBV19	TRBJ2-1	NA	CASSIRAGYNNEQFF	TGTGCCAGTAGTATTAGGGCAGGGTATAACAATGAGCAGTTCTTC
NA	TRBV27	TRBJ2-3	NA	CASSSLAPLGTDTQYF	TGTGCCAGCAGTTCCCTAGCGCCGCTAGGGACAGATACGCAGTATTTT
NA	TRBV5-1	TRBJ2-3	NA	CASSGGASSVTDTQYF	TGCGCCAGCAGCGGCGGGGCCTCTTCGGTGACAGATACGCAGTATTTT
NA	TRBV29-1	TRBJ2-1	NA	CSVEWQDSYNEQFF	TGCAGCGTTGAGTGGCAGGACTCCTACAATGAGCAGTTCTTC
NA	TRBV7-4	TRBJ2-7	NA	CASSPNPISSPYDWQYF	TGTGCCAGCAGCCCTAACCCCATTTCTAGCCCCTACGATTGGCAGTACTTC
NA	TRBV6-1	TRBJ2-5	NA	CASRPWTDQETQYF	TGTGCCAGCAGACCCTGGACTGACCAAGAGACCCAGTACTTC
NA	TRBV19	TRBJ1-1	NA	CASSIASTVMNTETFF	TGTGCCAGTAGTATAGCGTCGACGGTGATGAACACTGAAACTTTCTTT
NA	TRBV11-3	TRBJ2-7	NA	CASSSRSTYEQYF	TGTGCCAGCAGCTCCCGGAGCACCTACGAGCAGTACTTC
NA	TRBV5-6	TRBJ1-1	few	CASSLIRGNTEAFF	TGTGCCAGCAGCTTGATTCGTGGGAACACTGAAGCTTTCTTT